This T cell receptor (beta chain) derives from a study of blood T cell repertoires in COVID-19. Per the germline V gene, CDR1 is SEHNR and CDR2 is FQNEAQ (reference sequence). With 2 bases removed from V and 4 bases from J, the gap between germline ends came to 14 bases. This CDR3 has 15 residues. TCRdb keeps only in-frame clones here, not all; method: immunoSEQ multiplex PCR. In the table there are around 50,000 clones, over 75% of which are singletons. The chain recombines TRBV7-9 with TRBJ1-1; D might be TRBD1 (5 bases). The clonotype originates from a man between 70 and 80 years old with acute or convalescent COVID-19. Sequenced sample: peripheral blood. DNA for the CDR3: TGTGCCAGCAGCTTAAGTCTGGGGGGATCCACTGAAGCTTTCTTT. Its protein product is CASSLSLGGSTEAFF.